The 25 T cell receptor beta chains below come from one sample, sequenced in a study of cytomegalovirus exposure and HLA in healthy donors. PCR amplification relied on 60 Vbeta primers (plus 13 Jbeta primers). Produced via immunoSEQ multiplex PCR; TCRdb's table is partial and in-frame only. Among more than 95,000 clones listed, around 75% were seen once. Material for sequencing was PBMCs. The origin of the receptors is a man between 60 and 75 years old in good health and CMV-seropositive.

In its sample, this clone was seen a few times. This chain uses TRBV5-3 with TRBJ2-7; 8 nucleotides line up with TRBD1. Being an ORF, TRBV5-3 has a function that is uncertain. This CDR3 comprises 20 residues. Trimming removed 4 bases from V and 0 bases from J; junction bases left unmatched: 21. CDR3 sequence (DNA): TGTGCCAGAAGCCAATCAACCCAGACAGGGGCCCTAATGAGCTCCTACGAGCAGTACTTC. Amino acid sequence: CARSQSTQTGALMSSYEQYF.

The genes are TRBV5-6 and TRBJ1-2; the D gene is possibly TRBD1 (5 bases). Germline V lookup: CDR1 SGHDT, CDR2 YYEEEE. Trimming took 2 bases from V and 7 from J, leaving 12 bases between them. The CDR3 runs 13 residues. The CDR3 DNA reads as TGTGCCAGCAGCTTCGGGGGGGTGTTTGGCTACACCTTC. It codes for CASSFGGVFGYTF.

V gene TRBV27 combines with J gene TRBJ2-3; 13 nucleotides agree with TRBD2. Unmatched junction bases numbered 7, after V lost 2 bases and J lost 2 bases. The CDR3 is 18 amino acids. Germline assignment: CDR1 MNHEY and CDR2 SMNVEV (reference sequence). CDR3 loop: CASSLRGLAGRYTDTQYF. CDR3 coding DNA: TGTGCCAGCAGTTTAAGGGGACTAGCGGGGCGATACACAGATACGCAGTATTTT.

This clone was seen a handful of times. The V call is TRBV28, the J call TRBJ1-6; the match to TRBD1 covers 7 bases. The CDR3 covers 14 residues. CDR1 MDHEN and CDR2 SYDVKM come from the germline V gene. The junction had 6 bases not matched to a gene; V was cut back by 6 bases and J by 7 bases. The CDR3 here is CASRQGQTNSPLHF. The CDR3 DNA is TGTGCCAGCAGGCAGGGACAGACCAATTCACCCCTCCACTTT. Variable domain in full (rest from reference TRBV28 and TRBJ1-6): DVKVTQSSRYLVKRTGEKVFLECVQDMDHENMFWYRQDPGLGLRLIYFSYDVKMKEKGDIPEGYSVSREKKERFSLILESASTNQTSMYLCASRQGQTNSPLHFGNGTRLTVT.

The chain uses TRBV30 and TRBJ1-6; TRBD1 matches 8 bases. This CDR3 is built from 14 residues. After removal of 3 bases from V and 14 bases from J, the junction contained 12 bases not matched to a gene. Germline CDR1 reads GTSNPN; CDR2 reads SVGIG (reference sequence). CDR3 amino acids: CAWRGGTGLRTLHF. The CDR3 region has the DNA TGTGCCTGGAGGGGGGGGACAGGCCTTAGGACCCTCCACTTT.

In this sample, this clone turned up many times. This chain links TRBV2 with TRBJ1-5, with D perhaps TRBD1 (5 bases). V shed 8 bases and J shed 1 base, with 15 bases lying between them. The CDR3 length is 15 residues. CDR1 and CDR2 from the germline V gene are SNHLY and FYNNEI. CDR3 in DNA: TGTGCCAGCGGGAGGACATCTGCGAGCAATCAGCCCCAGCATTTT. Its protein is CASGRTSASNQPQHF.

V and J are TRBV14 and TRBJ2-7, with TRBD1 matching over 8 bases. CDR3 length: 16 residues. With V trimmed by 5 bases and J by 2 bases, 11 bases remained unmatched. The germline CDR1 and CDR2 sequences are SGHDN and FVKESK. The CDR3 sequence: CASSSLVQGQAYEQYF. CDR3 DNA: TGTGCCAGCAGCTCCCTCGTCCAGGGACAGGCCTACGAGCAGTACTTC.

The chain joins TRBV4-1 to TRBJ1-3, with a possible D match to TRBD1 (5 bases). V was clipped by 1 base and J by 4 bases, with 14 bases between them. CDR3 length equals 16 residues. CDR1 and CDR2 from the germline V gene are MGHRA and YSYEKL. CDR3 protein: CASSQASGILGNTIYF. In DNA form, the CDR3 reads TGCGCCAGCAGCCAAGCTTCAGGGATACTCGGAAACACCATATATTTT.

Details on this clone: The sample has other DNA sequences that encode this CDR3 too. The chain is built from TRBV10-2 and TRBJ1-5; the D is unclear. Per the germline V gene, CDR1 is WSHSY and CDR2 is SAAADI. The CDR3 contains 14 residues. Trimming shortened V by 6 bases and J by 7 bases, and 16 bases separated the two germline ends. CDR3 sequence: CASSGQFSGQPQHF. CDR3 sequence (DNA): TGCGCCAGCAGCGGGCAGTTCTCGGGGCAGCCCCAGCATTTT.

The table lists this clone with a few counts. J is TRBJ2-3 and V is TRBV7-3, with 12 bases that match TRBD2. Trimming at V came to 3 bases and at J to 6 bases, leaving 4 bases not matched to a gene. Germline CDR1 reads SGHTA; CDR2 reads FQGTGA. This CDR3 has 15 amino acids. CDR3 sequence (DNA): TGTGCCAGCAGCTTGGCTAGCGGGGGGGCGGATACGCAGTATTTT. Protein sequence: CASSLASGGADTQYF.

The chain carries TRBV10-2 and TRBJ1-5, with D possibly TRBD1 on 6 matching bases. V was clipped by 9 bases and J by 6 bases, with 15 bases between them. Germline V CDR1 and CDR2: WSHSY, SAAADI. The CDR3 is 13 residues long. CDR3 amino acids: CASKQGESQPQHF. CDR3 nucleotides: TGCGCCAGTAAACAGGGTGAGAGTCAGCCCCAGCATTTT.

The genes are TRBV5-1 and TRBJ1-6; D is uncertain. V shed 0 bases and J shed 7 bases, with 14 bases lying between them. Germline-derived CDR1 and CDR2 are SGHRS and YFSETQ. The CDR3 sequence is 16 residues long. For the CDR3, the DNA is TGCGCCAGCAGCTTGGCCGAGGCAGTAAAAAATTCACCCCTCCACTTT. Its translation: CASSLAEAVKNSPLHF.

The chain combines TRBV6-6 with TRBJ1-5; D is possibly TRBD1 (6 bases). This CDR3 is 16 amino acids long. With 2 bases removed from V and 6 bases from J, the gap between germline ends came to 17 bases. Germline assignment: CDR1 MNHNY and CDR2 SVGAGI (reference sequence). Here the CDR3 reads CASSYRGGKGGQPQHF. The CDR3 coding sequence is TGTGCCAGCAGTTACCGGGGAGGGAAGGGGGGTCAGCCCCAGCATTTT.

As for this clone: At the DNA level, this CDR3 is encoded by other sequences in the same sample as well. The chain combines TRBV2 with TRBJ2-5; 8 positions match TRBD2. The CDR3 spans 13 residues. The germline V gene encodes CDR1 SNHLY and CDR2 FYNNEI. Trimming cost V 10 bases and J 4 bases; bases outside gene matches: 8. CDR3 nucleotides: TGTGCCACTGGAGGGACTAGGGGAGAGACCCAGTACTTC. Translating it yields CATGGTRGETQYF.

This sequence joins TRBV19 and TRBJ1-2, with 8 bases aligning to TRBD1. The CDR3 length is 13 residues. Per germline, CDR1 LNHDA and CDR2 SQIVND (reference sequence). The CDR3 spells CALEDRGTYGYTF. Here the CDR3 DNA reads TGTGCACTAGAAGACAGGGGTACCTATGGCTACACCTTC.

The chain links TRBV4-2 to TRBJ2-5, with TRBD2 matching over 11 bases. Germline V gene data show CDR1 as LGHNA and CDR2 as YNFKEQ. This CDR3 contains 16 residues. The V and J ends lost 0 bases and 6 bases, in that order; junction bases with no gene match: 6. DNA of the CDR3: TGTGCCAGCAGCCAAGAACTAGCGGGGGCAGGAAAGACCCAGTACTTC. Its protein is CASSQELAGAGKTQYF.

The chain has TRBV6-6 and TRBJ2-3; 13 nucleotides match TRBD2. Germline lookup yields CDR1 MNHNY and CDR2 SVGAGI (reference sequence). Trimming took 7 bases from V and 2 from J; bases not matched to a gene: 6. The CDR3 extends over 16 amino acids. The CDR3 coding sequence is TGTGCCAGCACCATAGGGACTAGCGGGGACACAGATACGCAGTATTTT. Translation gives CASTIGTSGDTDTQYF.

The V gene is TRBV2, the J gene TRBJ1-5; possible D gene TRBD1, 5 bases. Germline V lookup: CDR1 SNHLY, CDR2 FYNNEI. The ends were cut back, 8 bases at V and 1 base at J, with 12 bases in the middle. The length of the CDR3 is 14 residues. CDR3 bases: TGTGCCAGCGTAGGGGTTTTGAGCAATCAGCCCCAGCATTTT. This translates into CASVGVLSNQPQHF.

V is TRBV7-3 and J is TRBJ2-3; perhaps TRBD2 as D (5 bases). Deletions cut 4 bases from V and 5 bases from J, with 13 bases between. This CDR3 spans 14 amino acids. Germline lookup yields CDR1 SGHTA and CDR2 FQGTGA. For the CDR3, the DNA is TGTGCCAGCAGCTCCTCACTAGGGCGAGATACGCAGTATTTT. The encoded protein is CASSSSLGRDTQYF. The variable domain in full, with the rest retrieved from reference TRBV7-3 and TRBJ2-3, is GAGVSQTPSNKVTEKGKYVELRCDPISGHTALYWYRQSLGQGPEFLIYFQGTGAADDSGLPNDRFFAVRPEGSVSTLKIQRTERGDSAVYLCASSSSLGRDTQYFGPGTRLTVL.

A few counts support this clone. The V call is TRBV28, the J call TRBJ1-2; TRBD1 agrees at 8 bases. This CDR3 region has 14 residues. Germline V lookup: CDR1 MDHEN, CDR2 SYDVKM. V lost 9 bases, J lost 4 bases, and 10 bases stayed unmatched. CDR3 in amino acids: CASREQGGGYGYTF. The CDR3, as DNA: TGTGCCAGTCGGGAACAGGGGGGTGGCTATGGCTACACCTTC.

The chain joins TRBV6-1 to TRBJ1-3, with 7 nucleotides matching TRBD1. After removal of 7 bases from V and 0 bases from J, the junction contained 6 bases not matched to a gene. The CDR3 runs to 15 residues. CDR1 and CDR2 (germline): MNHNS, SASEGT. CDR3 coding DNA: TGTGCCAGCAAGCGACAGGGAGACTCTGGAAACACCATATATTTT. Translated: CASKRQGDSGNTIYF.

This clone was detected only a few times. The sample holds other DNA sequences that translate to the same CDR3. CDR3 bases: TGCGCCAGCAGCCTCGACAGTCCTAGCACAGATACGCAGTATTTT. As protein: CASSLDSPSTDTQYF. The chain employs TRBV5-1 and TRBJ2-3, with a tentative D call TRBD1 (5 bases). Germline CDR1 is SGHRS and CDR2 is YFSETQ. The CDR3 is made up of 15 amino acids. The V and J ends lost 4 bases and 0 bases respectively, with 12 bases between them.

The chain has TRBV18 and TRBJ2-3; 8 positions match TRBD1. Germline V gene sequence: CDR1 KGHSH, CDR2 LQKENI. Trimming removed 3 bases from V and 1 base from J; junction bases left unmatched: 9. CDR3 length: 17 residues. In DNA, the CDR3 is TGTGCCAGCTCACCCACGGGACAGGAGGGTGGCACAGATACGCAGTATTTT. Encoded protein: CASSPTGQEGGTDTQYF.

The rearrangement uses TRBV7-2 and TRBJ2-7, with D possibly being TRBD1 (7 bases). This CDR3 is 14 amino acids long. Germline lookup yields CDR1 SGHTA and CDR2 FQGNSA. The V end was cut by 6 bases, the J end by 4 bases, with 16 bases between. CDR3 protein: CASRVGAGGYEQYF. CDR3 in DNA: TGTGCCAGCAGGGTTGGGGCAGGGGGGTACGAGCAGTACTTC.

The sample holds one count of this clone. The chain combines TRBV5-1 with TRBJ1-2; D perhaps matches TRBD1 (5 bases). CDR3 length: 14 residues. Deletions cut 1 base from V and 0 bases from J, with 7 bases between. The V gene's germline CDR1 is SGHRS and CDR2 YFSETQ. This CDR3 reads CASSLIGANYGYTF. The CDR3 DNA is TGCGCCAGCAGCTTGATAGGGGCTAACTATGGCTACACCTTC.